A single sample gave rise to the 24 T cell receptor beta chains below, sequenced in a study of identical twins. TCRdb analysed the 5' RACE reads with MiXCR anew, one entry per CDR3 protein. The table lists some 250,000 distinct CDR3 sequences, 9.5% to 15% of them singletons. The same data also went into a second study, on yellow fever vaccine responses in identical twins.

Sequenced sample: memory (CD45RO+) T cells sorted from blood. These receptors were taken from a woman between 18 and 29 years old in good health.

Only a few counts were recorded for this clonotype. This chain links TRBV20-1 with TRBJ2-1, with 10 positions matching TRBD2. J lost 4 bases, V lost 8 bases, and 11 bases had no gene match. This CDR3 contains 15 residues. Germline V gene lookup returns CDR1 DFQATT and CDR2 SNEGSKA (reference sequence). CDR3 bases: TGCAGTTCTACCCCCCAAGCGGGGGGGTACAATGAGCAGTTCTTC. Encoded protein: CSSTPQAGGYNEQFF.

This clonotype was counted only a few times. This chain uses TRBV20-1 with TRBJ2-5, with 10 bases that match TRBD2. Germline V lookup: CDR1 DFQATT, CDR2 SNEGSKA (reference sequence). This CDR3 comprises 15 residues. The J segment lost 3 bases and the V segment lost 2 bases, leaving 6 bases of the junction unmatched. The DNA for the CDR3 is TGCAGTGCTAGAACAATTCTAGCGGGAGAAGAGACCCAGTACTTC. Protein sequence: CSARTILAGEETQYF.

This chain links TRBV5-4 with TRBJ1-1, with D possibly matching TRBD1 (5 bases). This CDR3 spans 12 amino acids. Germline V gene sequence: CDR1 SGHNT, CDR2 YYREEE (reference sequence). Trimming took off 7 bases at V and 3 bases at J, with 10 bases between the two ends. CDR3 in amino acids: CASGTVDTEAFF. CDR3 DNA: TGTGCCAGCGGGACGGTCGACACTGAAGCTTTCTTT.

This clonotype has more than one count but fewer than ten. The rearrangement links TRBV7-8 to TRBJ2-7, with D unresolved. Looked up from germline, CDR1 is SGHVS and CDR2 is FQNEAQ. The CDR3 spans 14 residues. Trimming left V 5 bases short and J 0 bases short, with 11 bases between. In DNA form, the CDR3 reads TGTGCCAGCAGCCCGACACCCTTCTCCTACGAGCAGTACTTC. This encodes CASSPTPFSYEQYF.

The DNA for the CDR3 is TGTGCCAGCAGCGTAGTAAACATGGGAGGTAGGGCCAACGTCCTGACTTTC. This encodes CASSVVNMGGRANVLTF. V gene TRBV9 combines with J gene TRBJ2-6, with TRBD2 as a possible D gene (6 bases). The germline V and J ends were trimmed by 0 bases and 5 bases, with 15 bases remaining between them. This CDR3 has 17 amino acids. Germline assignment: CDR1 SGDLS and CDR2 YYNGEE.

The chain is built from TRBV30 and TRBJ2-7; 7 bases line up with TRBD1. The junction had 8 bases not matched to a gene; V was cut back by 3 bases and J by 3 bases. The germline V gene has CDR1 GTSNPN and CDR2 SVGIG (reference sequence). CDR3 length equals 14 residues. The CDR3 coding sequence is TGTGCCTGGAGACCGGGACAGAGAAACTACGAGCAGTACTTC. Amino acid sequence: CAWRPGQRNYEQYF. Based on the CDR3 plus reference TRBV30 and TRBJ2-7, the full variable domain is SQTIHQWPATLVQPVGSPLSLECTVEGTSNPNLYWYRQAAGRGLQLLFYSVGIGQISSEVPQNLSASRPQDRQFILSSKKLLLSDSGFYLCAWRPGQRNYEQYFGPGTRLTVT.

This clonotype came up many times. The genes are TRBV5-1 and TRBJ2-1; D could derive from TRBD1 or TRBD2 (5 bases each). This CDR3 region has 15 residues. V lost 0 bases and J lost 0, with 7 bases in between. The germline V gene encodes CDR1 SGHRS and CDR2 YFSETQ. The CDR3 region has the DNA TGCGCCAGCAGCTTGGATGGGACCTCCTACAATGAGCAGTTCTTC. This translates into CASSLDGTSYNEQFF.

DNA for the CDR3: TGTGCCAGCAGCCAGGATTGGACTGAGGGTCAGCCCCAGCATTTT. Amino acid sequence: CASSQDWTEGQPQHF. V gene TRBV4-2 combines with J gene TRBJ1-5; D not resolved. The CDR3 is 15 amino acids. From germline, CDR1 is LGHNA and CDR2 YNFKEQ. Trimming cost V 3 bases and J 6 bases, with 15 bases left between them.

This clonotype was counted once. The rearrangement links TRBV20-1 to TRBJ2-2; a weak D match, TRBD1 (5 bases). This CDR3 region has 13 residues. The germline V and J ends were trimmed by 6 bases and 2 bases, with 10 bases remaining between them. Germline CDR1 DFQATT, CDR2 SNEGSKA (reference sequence). CDR3 sequence reads: CSALTVNTGELFF. The CDR3 DNA follows: TGCAGTGCATTGACAGTTAACACCGGGGAGCTGTTTTTT.

This clonotype was picked up many times. Here the CDR3 DNA reads TGCGCCAGCAGCTTGCTCACGAACACTGAAGCTTTCTTT. Its translation: CASSLLTNTEAFF. The chain couples TRBV5-1 to TRBJ1-1; the D is unclear. Per the germline V gene, CDR1 is SGHRS and CDR2 is YFSETQ. This CDR3 spans 13 amino acids. Trimming shortened V by 1 base and J by 1 base, and 5 bases separated the two germline ends.

This clonotype was picked up a small number of times. The V gene is TRBV5-1, the J gene TRBJ2-1; 7 bases align to TRBD1. The CDR3 is made up of 13 amino acids. CDR1 and CDR2 from the germline V gene are SGHRS and YFSETQ. J lost 9 bases, V lost 2 bases, and 5 bases had no gene match. DNA for the CDR3: TGCGCCAGCAGCTTAGGGCAGGGGGTTGAGCAGTTCTTC. It specifies CASSLGQGVEQFF.

The rearrangement uses TRBV13 and TRBJ1-2; D unresolved. The CDR3 length is 14 residues. Trimming removed 2 bases from V and 2 bases from J, with 9 bases in between. Germline CDR1 is PRHDT and CDR2 is FYEKMQ (reference sequence). CDR3: CASSLSEGNYGYTF. As DNA, the CDR3 is TGTGCCAGCAGCTTATCTGAGGGAAACTATGGCTACACCTTC.

This clonotype was recorded a few times. The chain links TRBV7-2 to TRBJ2-1; D unclear. Trimming removed 0 bases from V and 9 bases from J, with 9 bases in between. There are 13 residues in the CDR3. The germline V gene encodes CDR1 SGHTA and CDR2 FQGNSA. The CDR3 loop reads CASSLARGSEQFF. In DNA, the CDR3 is TGTGCCAGCAGCTTAGCACGAGGAAGTGAGCAGTTCTTC. The full variable domain, in which reference TRBV7-2 and TRBJ2-1 provide the parts outside the CDR3, is GAGVSQSPSNKVTEKGKDVELRCDPISGHTALYWYRQSLGQGLEFLIYFQGNSAPDKSGLPSDRFSAERTGGSVSTLTIQRTQQEDSAVYLCASSLARGSEQFFGPGTRLTVL.

This clonotype occurred a few times. The gene calls are TRBV7-2 and TRBJ2-1; no clear D. Trimming stripped 3 bases from V and 6 bases from J, with 3 bases between. The CDR3 sequence is 11 residues long. Germline values: CDR1 SGHTA, CDR2 FQGNSA. The CDR3: CASSFINEQFF. Written as DNA, the CDR3 is TGTGCCAGCAGCTTTATCAATGAGCAGTTCTTC.

This clonotype was counted between two and nine times. The rearrangement joins TRBV12-3 or TRBV12-4 to TRBJ2-7, with 7 nucleotides matching TRBD2. The V segment lost 0 bases and the J segment 2 bases; nucleotides outside the gene matches: 10. There are 17 residues in the CDR3. The CDR3 sequence: CASSLALGGSVPYEQYF. As DNA, the CDR3 is TGTGCCAGCAGTTTAGCGCTGGGGGGGTCGGTACCCTACGAGCAGTACTTC.

The chain is built from TRBV7-9 and TRBJ2-1, with 9 bases matching TRBD1. Germline CDR1 and CDR2: SEHNR and FQNEAQ (reference sequence). The CDR3 runs 16 residues. V lost 1 base to trimming and J lost 4 bases; unmatched junction nucleotides: 5. CDR3 protein: CASSLGVTGGYNEQFF. In DNA form, the CDR3 reads TGTGCCAGCAGCTTAGGCGTGACAGGGGGTTACAATGAGCAGTTCTTC.

This clonotype was counted a few times. V usage is TRBV9 and J usage is TRBJ1-2, with 8 bases that match TRBD1. Germline V gene sequence: CDR1 SGDLS, CDR2 YYNGEE. The CDR3 is 13 residues long. J was trimmed by 8 bases and V by 2 bases; bases with no gene match: 5. In DNA, the CDR3 is TGTGCCAGCAGCGTGGACAGGGCGGGGGGCTACACCTTC. Its translation: CASSVDRAGGYTF.

V gene TRBV6-1 combines with J gene TRBJ2-3; the match to TRBD2 covers 9 bases. Unmatched junction bases numbered 10, after V lost 5 bases and J lost 7 bases. The germline V gene encodes CDR1 MNHNS and CDR2 SASEGT. The length of the CDR3 is 15 residues. CDR3: CASSITSGPNNTQYF. Here the CDR3 DNA reads TGTGCCAGCAGTATTACTAGCGGGCCTAACAATACGCAGTATTTT.

J is TRBJ2-5 and V is TRBV5-1, with 7 bases matching TRBD1. Germline CDR1 SGHRS, CDR2 YFSETQ. Unmatched junction bases numbered 8, after V lost 4 bases and J lost 5 bases. The length of the CDR3 is 14 residues. DNA of the CDR3: TGCGCCAGCAGCCCCCAGGGGGATGCGGAGACCCAGTACTTC. This gives the protein CASSPQGDAETQYF.

The V and J genes are TRBV6-2 or TRBV6-3 and TRBJ2-3, with 7 bases fitting TRBD2. V shed 6 bases, J shed 2 bases, and the junction held 8 bases outside the gene matches. CDR3 length: 15 amino acids. Germline V lookup: CDR1 MNHEY, CDR2 SVGEGT. In DNA, the CDR3 is TGTGCCAGCAGGGGACCGGGACTACCCACAGATACGCAGTATTTT. Encoded protein: CASRGPGLPTDTQYF.

This clonotype was detected many times. This sequence joins TRBV5-1 and TRBJ2-2; TRBD2 aligns across 10 bases. Germline V gene data show CDR1 as SGHRS and CDR2 as YFSETQ. After removal of 3 bases from V and 2 bases from J, the junction contained 4 bases not matched to a gene. The CDR3 has 16 residues. CDR3 loop: CASSSGLAANTGELFF. CDR3 nucleotide sequence: TGCGCCAGCAGCTCTGGACTAGCGGCAAACACCGGGGAGCTGTTTTTT.

This clonotype was found many times. The chain recombines TRBV24-1 with TRBJ1-2; a possible D gene is TRBD1 (5 bases). Germline CDR1 and CDR2: KGHDR and SFDVKD. The CDR3 is 12 amino acids. V was cut by 7 bases and J by 7 bases, with 12 bases left in between. The CDR3 loop reads CATSEGLGGYTF. In nucleotides, the CDR3 is TGTGCCACCAGCGAGGGACTGGGTGGCTACACCTTC.

This clonotype was recorded a few times. The chain couples TRBV2 to TRBJ2-7; TRBD1 aligns across 7 bases. This CDR3 is 15 amino acids long. V lost 3 bases and J lost 3; bases outside the gene matches: 8. From germline, CDR1 is SNHLY and CDR2 FYNNEI. The DNA of the CDR3 is TGTGCCAGCAGTGACCTCGGACAGGACCACTACGAGCAGTACTTC. Protein sequence: CASSDLGQDHYEQYF.

Ten or more counts support this clonotype. This chain uses TRBV4-2 with TRBJ2-7; D remains ambiguous. This CDR3 has 13 amino acids. CDR1 is LGHNA and CDR2 is YNFKEQ in the germline V gene. The V end lost 2 bases, the J end lost 3 bases, and 8 bases lay between the germline ends. CDR3 in amino acids: CASSQREYYEQYF. CDR3 sequence (DNA): TGTGCCAGCAGCCAAAGGGAATACTACGAGCAGTACTTC.